This entry lists 24 T cell receptor beta chains sequenced from one sample in a study of T cell responses to AZD1222 COVID-19 vaccine. Profiling relied on immunoSEQ multiplex PCR, and the TCRdb table lists in-frame clones only, not all of them. The profile shows roughly 100,000 clones, roughly 93% of them singletons. The source material was peripheral blood, sampled on day 0 of AZD1222 vaccination. The receptors were sampled from an adult in good health.

The chain joins TRBV14 to TRBJ2-2; TRBD2 is a possible D gene (6 bases). The CDR3 runs 15 residues. V lost 4 bases, J lost 4 bases, and 13 bases lay in between. The germline V gene has CDR1 SGHDN and CDR2 FVKESK. The CDR3 spells CASSPTAGRTGELFF. CDR3 DNA: TGTGCCAGCAGCCCTACTGCGGGGCGCACCGGGGAGCTGTTTTTT. Full variable domain (remainder filled in from reference TRBV14 and TRBJ2-2): EAGVTQFPSHSVIEKGQTVTLRCDPISGHDNLYWYRRVMGKEIKFLLHFVKESKQDESGMPNNRFLAERTGGTYSTLKVQPAELEDSGVYFCASSPTAGRTGELFFGEGSRLTVL.

V gene TRBV5-4 combines with J gene TRBJ1-2; a weak D match, TRBD1 (6 bases). V was trimmed by 0 bases and J by 2 bases, leaving 14 bases between them. The germline gives CDR1 SGHNT, CDR2 YYREEE (reference sequence). The CDR3 consists of 16 residues. CDR3 sequence (DNA): TGTGCCAGCAGCTTGGCTACAGGGTGGGGAAACTATGGCTACACCTTC. Translation gives CASSLATGWGNYGYTF.

The V gene is TRBV30, the J gene TRBJ2-5; D may be TRBD1 or TRBD2 (5 bases each). Germline V lookup: CDR1 GTSNPN, CDR2 SVGIG (reference sequence). The CDR3 spans 12 residues. Trimming shortened V by 4 bases and J by 5 bases, and 11 bases separated the two germline ends. The chain's CDR3 is CAWTPGTETQYF. In DNA, the CDR3 is TGTGCCTGGACCCCCGGGACGGAGACCCAGTACTTC.

This chain uses TRBV3-1 (or the pseudogene TRBV3-2) with TRBJ1-4; tentative D call: TRBD1 (5 bases). Trimming left V 0 bases short and J 8 bases short, with 10 bases between. Germline V CDR1 and CDR2: LGHDT, YNNKEL (reference sequence). The CDR3 is 14 residues long. The CDR3: CASSQDTGAEKLFF. CDR3 in DNA: TGTGCCAGCAGCCAAGACACCGGGGCCGAAAAACTGTTTTTT.

This clone was found once. The rearrangement joins TRBV5-1 to TRBJ2-5, with 9 bases fitting TRBD1. V was clipped by 0 bases and J by 1 base; unmatched bases: 4. The CDR3 consists of 16 residues. Germline values: CDR1 SGHRS, CDR2 YFSETQ. DNA for the CDR3: TGCGCCAGCAGCTTGGTGGGGACAGGGTCCCAAGAGACCCAGTACTTC. Translation gives CASSLVGTGSQETQYF.

The chain joins TRBV29-1 to TRBJ2-7; D is perhaps TRBD1 or TRBD2 (6 bases each). The V and J ends lost 4 bases and 1 base respectively, with 17 bases between them. The V gene's germline CDR1 is SQVTM and CDR2 ANQGSEA. The CDR3 loop spans 15 amino acids. CDR3 sequence reads: CSVGGGSLGSYEQYF. The CDR3 nucleotides are TGCAGCGTTGGAGGGGGGAGCCTAGGATCCTACGAGCAGTACTTC.

This clone turned up a few times. The chain has TRBV28 and TRBJ1-1; D remains unclear. V was cut by 4 bases and J by 2 bases, with 14 bases left in between. The CDR3 runs to 15 residues. The germline V gene has CDR1 MDHEN and CDR2 SYDVKM. This chain's CDR3 is CASSSSDTSNTEAFF. The CDR3 nucleotides read TGTGCCAGCAGTTCAAGTGACACCTCCAACACTGAAGCTTTCTTT.

The chain recombines TRBV4-3 with TRBJ2-7, with D possibly TRBD1 on 6 matching bases. The CDR3 loop spans 15 amino acids. The germline V gene has CDR1 LGHNA and CDR2 YSLEER. V dropped 8 bases and J dropped 2 bases, with 19 bases sitting between them. The CDR3 is CASGLYATGPYEQYF. CDR3 sequence (DNA): TGCGCCAGCGGACTGTATGCAACAGGGCCCTACGAGCAGTACTTC.

This chain uses TRBV5-1 with TRBJ1-1; D unresolved. Germline CDR1 and CDR2: SGHRS and YFSETQ. V shed 3 bases and J shed 4 bases, with 13 bases lying between them. CDR3 length: 14 residues. The CDR3 DNA is TGCGCCAGCAGCTCACGGGGAGTTGGCACTGAAGCTTTCTTT. Amino acids: CASSSRGVGTEAFF.

This chain links TRBV5-8 with TRBJ2-4; D gene unclear. V lost 2 bases and J lost 15, with 9 bases in between. The CDR3 runs to 10 residues. In germline, CDR1 is SGHTS, CDR2 YDEGEE. The CDR3 DNA sequence: TGTGCCAGCAGCTTCCCCCCGCGGTACTTC. This translates into CASSFPPRYF.

The rearrangement links TRBV7-9 to TRBJ2-3, with TRBD2 matching over 8 bases. The CDR3 length is 18 residues. V lost 0 bases to trimming and J lost 1 base; unmatched junction nucleotides: 9. In germline, CDR1 is SEHNR, CDR2 FQNEAQ (reference sequence). In DNA form, the CDR3 reads TGTGCCAGCAGCTTAGCGCTAACGGGAGGGCTCCGCACAGATACGCAGTATTTT. It codes for CASSLALTGGLRTDTQYF.

This clone has a single count. V is TRBV5-4 and J is TRBJ1-3; tentatively, D is TRBD1 (6 bases). CDR1 and CDR2 from the germline V gene are SGHNT and YYREEE (reference sequence). The CDR3 has 14 amino acids. Trimming shortened V by 3 bases and J by 5 bases, and 12 bases separated the two germline ends. The CDR3 region has the DNA TGTGCCAGCAGCTCTCAGGGGAACAGAAACACCATATATTTT. This gives the protein CASSSQGNRNTIYF.

This rearrangement joins TRBV28 to TRBJ1-4; TRBD1 matches 10 bases. The length of the CDR3 is 15 residues. V was pared by 0 bases and J by 6 bases, with 1 base of the junction left unmatched. Germline V CDR1 and CDR2: MDHEN, SYDVKM. In nucleotides, the CDR3 is TGTGCCAGCAGTTTATGGACAGGGGGCGATGAAAAACTGTTTTTT. Its translation: CASSLWTGGDEKLFF.

A remark on this clone: An end of the junction does not agree with germline; a read error may underlie this. V is TRBV7-2 and J is TRBJ2-7, with 11 bases lining up with TRBD2. Germline V gives CDR1 SGHTA, CDR2 FQGNSA. This CDR3 contains 15 residues. In DNA, the CDR3 is TGTGCCAGCAGTTTAGAAGGGACTAGCGGCTACGAGCAGTACTTC. Translation: CASSLEGTSGYEQYF.

This rearrangement joins TRBV6-5 to TRBJ2-4; the D gene is possibly TRBD1 (7 bases). The germline gives CDR1 MNHEY, CDR2 SVGAGI. The CDR3 covers 15 residues. V shed 7 bases and J shed 9 bases, with 22 bases lying between them. CDR3 bases: TGTGCCAGCACCAGAAGGGGGCGGGAATTTAGCATTCAGTACTTC. It yields the protein CASTRRGREFSIQYF.

The chain has TRBV10-1 and TRBJ1-1; D is undetermined. Germline CDR1 WNHNN, CDR2 SYGVQD (reference sequence). V lost 0 bases and J 5 bases, leaving 10 bases between the germline ends. The CDR3 is made up of 14 amino acids. The CDR3: CASSESGGGTEAFF. The CDR3 nucleotides are TGCGCCAGCAGTGAGTCTGGAGGAGGGACTGAAGCTTTCTTT.

The chain has TRBV10-1 and TRBJ2-7, with D perhaps TRBD2 (5 bases). The CDR3 is 15 residues long. CDR1 is WNHNN and CDR2 is SYGVQD in the germline V gene (reference sequence). The V and J ends lost 2 bases and 4 bases respectively, with 15 bases between them. The CDR3 DNA sequence: TGCGCCAGCAGTGAGCAAGGTGCCTCGGGATACGAGCAGTACTTC. Protein sequence: CASSEQGASGYEQYF.

This clone was counted a single time. The CDR3 here is CASSGGTGYFEGYTF. DNA for the CDR3: TGTGCCAGCAGTGGTGGGACAGGCTATTTTGAAGGCTACACCTTC. This chain uses TRBV27 with TRBJ1-2, with TRBD1 matching 8 bases. The CDR3 is 15 residues long. CDR1 and CDR2 from the germline V gene are MNHEY and SMNVEV (reference sequence). V trimming: 5 bases; J trimming: 8 bases; junction bases outside the gene matches: 13.

This chain links TRBV20-1 with TRBJ1-2; D is ambiguous. Trimming left V 6 bases short and J 7 bases short, with 12 bases between. Germline V gene lookup returns CDR1 DFQATT and CDR2 SNEGSKA (reference sequence). CDR3 length: 11 residues. The CDR3 DNA reads TGCAGTGCAGGATCGACTCGTGGCTACACCTTC. Amino acids: CSAGSTRGYTF.

V is TRBV27 and J is TRBJ2-3, with D possibly matching TRBD2 (6 bases). V was cut by 7 bases and J by 6 bases, with 20 bases left in between. Per the germline V gene, CDR1 is MNHEY and CDR2 is SMNVEV (reference sequence). The CDR3 runs 15 residues. The DNA of the CDR3 is TGTGCCAGCAACCCAGGAGTCGGGAGCAGTGATACGCAGTATTTT. Protein product: CASNPGVGSSDTQYF.

This sequence joins TRBV20-1 and TRBJ2-7, with D tentatively TRBD1 or TRBD2 (5 bases each). The germline V gene encodes CDR1 DFQATT and CDR2 SNEGSKA (reference sequence). The CDR3 consists of 14 residues. V lost 3 bases and J lost 0, with 12 bases in between. This CDR3 is CSASLAGSSYEQYF. CDR3 nucleotides: TGCAGTGCTAGTTTGGCAGGGAGCTCCTACGAGCAGTACTTC.

The chain uses TRBV5-1 and TRBJ2-7; D perhaps matches TRBD2 (5 bases). Germline loops: CDR1 SGHRS, CDR2 YFSETQ. Deletions cut 4 bases from V and 0 bases from J, with 14 bases between. The CDR3 has 15 amino acids. In nucleotides, the CDR3 is TGCGCCAGCAGCGACCCTGGCGGGTTCTCCTACGAGCAGTACTTC. Its translation is CASSDPGGFSYEQYF.

V is TRBV30 and J is TRBJ1-5, with TRBD1 matching over 9 bases. V lost 3 bases to trimming and J lost 9 bases; unmatched junction nucleotides: 12. The germline V gene has CDR1 GTSNPN and CDR2 SVGIG (reference sequence). This CDR3 comprises 15 residues. The CDR3 DNA sequence: TGTGCCTGGAGAGACAGGGGGGGAATTTCGAGGCCCCAGCATTTT. The encoded protein is CAWRDRGGISRPQHF. Full variable domain (rest looked up from reference TRBV30 and TRBJ1-5): SQTIHQWPATLVQPVGSPLSLECTVEGTSNPNLYWYRQAAGRGLQLLFYSVGIGQISSEVPQNLSASRPQDRQFILSSKKLLLSDSGFYLCAWRDRGGISRPQHFGDGTRLSIL.

CDR3 region: CASSETQGTNTGELFF. In DNA form, the CDR3 reads TGTGCCAGCAGTGAAACCCAAGGGACGAACACCGGGGAGCTGTTTTTT. The V call is TRBV6-1, the J call TRBJ2-2; D is unresolved. This CDR3 has 16 amino acids. Germline CDR1 and CDR2: MNHNS and SASEGT. The V gene lost 2 bases and the J gene lost 0 bases, with 10 bases spanning the gap.